This T cell receptor (beta chain) came from a study of CD8+ T cells in alopecia areata (dated by TCRdb to between 2018 and 2020). General notes on the study: High-throughput TCRbeta sequencing was used to examine T cell clonal expansion in alopecia areata in both the C3H/HeJ mouse model and human patients. RNA was obtained with the PAXgene miRNA kit for fixed scalp, the miRNeasy kit for PBMCs, and the RNeasy kit for mouse skin. immunoSEQ multiplex PCR using 35 Vbeta forward primers and 13 Jbeta reverse primers was used to amplify TCRbeta CDR3 regions. Scalp tissue and sorted CD4+ and CD8+ peripheral blood T cells from patchy and totalis/universalis alopecia areata patients and from healthy controls were covered by human TCRbeta sequencing. Scalp clonality was compared across normal scalp (n=4), patchy alopecia areata scalp (n=8), and alopecia totalis/universalis scalp (n=8). The study at large found these results: Compared with normal scalp, lesional scalp had higher clonality and more expanded CD8+ clones, particularly in alopecia totalis/universalis, a pattern that suggests antigenic drive. Compared with mice, TCR sequences shared between patients were less clear, possibly partly because of HLA diversity across the patient population. Scalp TCR repertoire analysis is complicated because resident alphabeta T cells in normal human skin are also sequenced, whereas mouse skin is dominated by gammadelta T cells.

Libraries came from the immunoSEQ multiplex PCR assay. RNA was extracted from all samples and reverse transcribed into cDNA, which served as template for TCR sequencing. First-strand cDNA was synthesized using SuperScript III with a 2:1 mix of oligo-dT and random hexamers. A synthetic immune receptor repertoire was used to measure amplification bias, and any remaining bias was corrected computationally. The study's processing was this. Raw reads were preprocessed to remove errors, and CDR3 was defined according to IMGT conventions as the region from the conserved cysteine to phenylalanine. Clonality was computed as 1 minus the Shannon entropy, with the entropy normalized by log2 of the number of productive unique TCRs. CD4 or CD8 identity of scalp clones was inferred by cross-referencing scalp TCRbeta sequences with sorted blood CD4 and CD8 repertoires. TCRdb obtained this table from immuneACCESS and retained in-frame rearrangements with V and J assigned. These tables miss some clones; where compared with another copy, unresolved V genes account for less than half of the shortfall, and the remainder is unexplained. V, J and clone size are taken as reported in that table, and D and trimming were inferred from the DNA itself. Across this sample there are 110,000 or so clones, with roughly 68% seen only once. In total, the top ten clones hold around 2.7% of the sample.

Taken from cysteine to phenylalanine, the CDR3 has 11 residues. Only the CDR3 region is kept as DNA, spanning 33 bases read in frame from base 1. The germline V gene (reference sequence) sets CDR1 to GTSNPN and CDR2 to SVGIG. V gives up 1 base and J gives up 11 bases, and the segment between their germline ends measures 9 bases. In its sample, this clone was seen a few times. This clone's antigen is unknown. Base qualities are missing; no much larger clone stands one base away. After PBMCs were isolated by density centrifugation and stained for CD3, CD4 and CD8, a FACSAria was used to sort CD4+ and CD8+ T cells. Scalp biopsies and blood samples were obtained from unaffected controls.

The sequenced material came from CD4+ T cells sorted from blood. The chain is made from TRBV30 and TRBJ2-1; a weak D assignment points to TRBD2 (6 bases agree). This TCR was sampled from a human donor in good health. Here the CDR3 is given as CAWSELAQQFF. The bases are TGTGCCTGGAGTGAACTAGCCCAGCAGTTCTTC.